These 32 T cell receptor beta chains originate from one sample sequenced in a study of OX40 agonist ivuxolimab in advanced cancers. Library method: the immunoSEQ multiplex PCR assay. Not all clones reach the TCRdb copy of this immuneACCESS table, which keeps in-frame sequences only. Checked studies attribute under half of the gap to unresolved V genes and leave the rest unexplained. This sample gives tens of thousands of clones in total; 86% of them show up just once. 25% of the sample comes from the top ten. The sequenced sample was CD4+ or CD8+ T cells sorted from blood, obtained in a trial of the OX40 agonist ivuxolimab. These receptors were taken from an adult with an advanced solid tumor such as melanoma, head and neck, liver or kidney cancer.

The CDR3 protein is CASSWGIGYEQYF. The CDR3 coding sequence is TGTGCCAGCAGCTGGGGGATCGGGTACGAGCAGTACTTC. V and J are TRBV5-5 and TRBJ2-7, with D perhaps being TRBD1 or TRBD2 (5 bases each). V shed 3 bases and J shed 4 bases, with 11 bases lying between them. CDR3 size: 13 residues. The germline gives CDR1 SGHKS, CDR2 YYEKEE (reference sequence).

The chain uses TRBV27 and TRBJ1-3; D is perhaps TRBD1 (6 bases). The CDR3 is 16 amino acids. Germline V gives CDR1 MNHEY, CDR2 SMNVEV (reference sequence). V lost 5 bases and J 0 bases, leaving 14 bases between the germline ends. The CDR3 protein is CASSPRQAGSGNTIYF. CDR3 nucleotide sequence: TGTGCCAGCAGTCCCCGACAGGCGGGCTCTGGAAACACCATATATTTT.

The V call is TRBV13, the J call TRBJ2-5; D ambiguous. Trimming took 8 bases from V and 1 from J, leaving 14 bases between them. Germline V gene sequence: CDR1 PRHDT, CDR2 FYEKMQ (reference sequence). The CDR3 consists of 14 residues. CDR3 in amino acids: CASGEVGAQETQYF. DNA for the CDR3: TGTGCCAGCGGCGAGGTTGGCGCCCAAGAGACCCAGTACTTC.

This chain connects TRBV7-9 to TRBJ2-7; D might be TRBD2 (6 bases). With 5 bases removed from V and 2 bases from J, the gap between germline ends came to 7 bases. This CDR3 is 12 amino acids long. CDR1 is SEHNR, CDR2 FQNEAQ, per germline (reference sequence). CDR3 residues: CASSGGAYEQYF. The CDR3, as DNA: TGTGCCAGCAGCGGCGGGGCCTACGAGCAGTACTTC.

This chain links TRBV7-9 with TRBJ2-5; D unresolved. Germline loops: CDR1 SEHNR, CDR2 FQNEAQ (reference sequence). V was clipped by 6 bases and J by 2 bases, with 4 bases between them. The CDR3 loop spans 11 amino acids. The CDR3, as DNA: TGTGCCAGCAGGCCACAAGAGACCCAGTACTTC. It codes for CASRPQETQYF.

J is TRBJ2-7 and V is TRBV29-1; no reliable D call. Per the germline V gene, CDR1 is SQVTM and CDR2 is ANQGSEA. V lost 4 bases, J lost 0 bases, and 13 bases lay in between. CDR3 length: 14 residues. DNA of the CDR3: TGCAGCGTTGGTAAGGAACCCACCTCCTACGAGCAGTACTTC. It yields the protein CSVGKEPTSYEQYF.

This rearrangement joins TRBV30 to TRBJ2-3, with 8 positions matching TRBD2. The CDR3 totals 14 residues. Germline CDR1 GTSNPN, CDR2 SVGIG (reference sequence). With V trimmed by 0 bases and J by 10 bases, 9 bases remained unmatched. This chain's CDR3 is CAWSVDGAAGAQYF. CDR3 DNA: TGTGCCTGGAGTGTCGATGGGGCAGCGGGAGCGCAGTATTTT.

This clone was recorded a few times. V gene TRBV5-1 combines with J gene TRBJ2-1; D is possibly TRBD1 (5 bases). The CDR3 loop spans 14 amino acids. Trimming pared 6 bases from V and 0 bases from J, leaving 10 bases between. From germline, CDR1 is SGHRS and CDR2 YFSETQ. CDR3 in DNA: TGCGCCAGCACGACAGAGAGCTCCTACAATGAGCAGTTCTTC. This encodes CASTTESSYNEQFF.

This sequence joins TRBV15 and TRBJ2-1, with 8 bases fitting TRBD2. The CDR3 runs 16 residues. V shed 0 bases, J shed 5 bases, and the junction held 6 bases outside the gene matches. CDR1 and CDR2 (germline): LNHNV, YYDKDF (reference sequence). Here the CDR3 reads CATSRDPAGDDNEQFF. The CDR3 DNA is TGTGCCACCAGCAGAGATCCAGCGGGAGATGACAATGAGCAGTTCTTC.

This chain connects TRBV19 to TRBJ2-7, with D possibly matching TRBD1 (6 bases). CDR3 length: 11 amino acids. The V gene's germline CDR1 is LNHDA and CDR2 SQIVND (reference sequence). The V gene lost 6 bases and the J gene lost 3 bases, with 6 bases spanning the gap. CDR3 coding DNA: TGTGCCAGTAGACAGGGCTACGAGCAGTACTTC. Translation gives CASRQGYEQYF.

The rearrangement links TRBV27 to TRBJ2-7; 7 bases line up with TRBD1. The ends lost 0 bases at V and 6 bases at J; junction bases unmatched: 14. Germline values: CDR1 MNHEY, CDR2 SMNVEV (reference sequence). The length of the CDR3 is 17 residues. CDR3 sequence: CASSLSPAQGDFGEQYF. For the CDR3, the DNA is TGTGCCAGCAGTTTATCCCCAGCTCAGGGGGATTTTGGCGAGCAGTACTTC.

The table lists this clone with a count of one. V gene TRBV15 combines with J gene TRBJ1-5; D gene unclear. Deletions cut 0 bases from V and 6 bases from J, with 15 bases between. This CDR3 is 16 amino acids long. Per germline, CDR1 LNHNV and CDR2 YYDKDF (reference sequence). Written as DNA, the CDR3 is TGTGCCACCAGCAGAGACGAAGAGGGTCGACGTCAGCCCCAGCATTTT. Protein product: CATSRDEEGRRQPQHF.

This rearrangement joins TRBV18 to TRBJ2-7, with 8 bases fitting TRBD2. V dropped 5 bases and J dropped 3; count of bases not matched to a gene: 15. This CDR3 is 17 amino acids long. The germline V gene encodes CDR1 KGHSH and CDR2 LQKENI. Written as DNA, the CDR3 is TGTGCCAGCTCAGGGACTAGTTCCGCGAGTAATTACTACGAGCAGTACTTC. It encodes CASSGTSSASNYYEQYF.

The chain has TRBV28 and TRBJ1-2; D is perhaps TRBD1 (5 bases). The length of the CDR3 is 17 residues. The ends were cut back, 1 base at V and 3 bases at J, with 18 bases in the middle. Germline assignment: CDR1 MDHEN and CDR2 SYDVKM. CDR3: CASSLSGTTDGYYGYTF. DNA of the CDR3: TGTGCCAGCAGTTTATCTGGGACTACTGACGGGTACTATGGCTACACCTTC.

The rearrangement joins TRBV18 to TRBJ2-7; 8 bases are shared with TRBD1. The length of the CDR3 is 13 residues. Unmatched junction bases numbered 2, after V lost 4 bases and J lost 3 bases. Looked up from germline, CDR1 is KGHSH and CDR2 is LQKENI. CDR3 DNA sequence: TGTGCCAGCTCACACGGACAGGGCTACGAGCAGTACTTC. Amino acids: CASSHGQGYEQYF.

V usage is TRBV5-5 and J usage is TRBJ1-1; perhaps TRBD1 as D (5 bases). This CDR3 has 17 amino acids. Trimming removed 4 bases at V and 3 bases at J, with 22 bases between. Per the germline V gene, CDR1 is SGHKS and CDR2 is YYEKEE (reference sequence). CDR3 in amino acids: CASSVTRDPGLYTEAFF. The CDR3 nucleotides read TGTGCCAGCAGCGTTACCCGGGACCCAGGCCTTTACACTGAAGCTTTCTTT.

CDR3 coding DNA: TGCAGCGCCGACGGCAACAATGAGCAGTTCTTC. It encodes CSADGNNEQFF. This chain connects TRBV29-1 to TRBJ2-1; D unclear. This CDR3 region has 11 residues. Germline V gene sequence: CDR1 SQVTM, CDR2 ANQGSEA. With 7 bases removed from V and 5 bases from J, the gap between germline ends came to 9 bases.

The rearrangement joins TRBV5-6 to TRBJ2-3, with a tentative D call TRBD2 (6 bases). The germline CDR1 and CDR2 sequences are SGHDT and YYEEEE. V was shortened by 4 bases and J by 1 base, with 16 bases between the two germline ends. The CDR3 has 16 residues. The CDR3 is CASSQGGAVGTDTQYF. The DNA of the CDR3 is TGTGCCAGCAGCCAGGGAGGAGCGGTCGGCACAGATACGCAGTATTTT.

V gene TRBV7-9 combines with J gene TRBJ2-2; 8 bases line up with TRBD2. V was clipped by 0 bases and J by 5 bases; unmatched bases: 11. The CDR3 has 18 residues. In germline, CDR1 is SEHNR, CDR2 FQNEAQ (reference sequence). This CDR3 is CASSLALGTRSLTGELFF. CDR3 DNA sequence: TGTGCCAGCAGCTTAGCCCTTGGGACTAGGTCGTTGACCGGGGAGCTGTTTTTT.

The chain combines TRBV7-3 with TRBJ2-3, with TRBD1 matching 7 bases. The V gene's germline CDR1 is SGHTA and CDR2 FQGTGA. The CDR3 is made up of 13 amino acids. Trimming at V came to 4 bases and at J to 6 bases, leaving 4 bases not matched to a gene. CDR3 amino acids: CASSSTGLDTQYF. As DNA, the CDR3 is TGTGCCAGCAGCTCGACAGGGTTGGATACGCAGTATTTT.

This clone was detected only once. CDR3 in amino acids: CASSFGGARNSPLHF. CDR3 nucleotide sequence: TGCGCCAGCAGCTTCGGAGGGGCGCGGAATTCACCCCTCCACTTT. The chain uses TRBV5-1 and TRBJ1-6, with D perhaps TRBD1 (5 bases). V gave up 2 bases and J gave up 7 bases, with 13 bases separating them. Germline V gene sequence: CDR1 SGHRS, CDR2 YFSETQ. The CDR3 has 15 amino acids.

Sample share makes this clone large. This rearrangement joins TRBV5-8 to TRBJ1-3, with 9 bases matching TRBD1. The CDR3 extends over 17 amino acids. Germline-derived CDR1 and CDR2 are SGHTS and YDEGEE. V trimming: 4 bases; J trimming: 0 bases; junction bases outside the gene matches: 8. CDR3 nucleotide sequence: TGTGCCAGCAGCGCCGGGACAGGGCCCTACTCTGGAAACACCATATATTTT. As protein: CASSAGTGPYSGNTIYF.

The chain carries TRBV4-1 and TRBJ2-5, with 9 bases fitting TRBD2. Per germline, CDR1 MGHRA and CDR2 YSYEKL. Germline trimming cut 4 bases from V and 5 bases from J; bases unmatched to any gene: 11. The CDR3 is 16 amino acids. DNA for the CDR3: TGCGCCAGCAGCCTCCGGGGGCGGGAGGGCCGTGAGACCCAGTACTTC. It specifies CASSLRGREGRETQYF.

The rearrangement uses TRBV30 and TRBJ1-2; 7 nucleotides line up with TRBD1. V shed 5 bases, J shed 6 bases, and the junction held 6 bases outside the gene matches. This CDR3 has 12 amino acids. Germline values: CDR1 GTSNPN, CDR2 SVGIG (reference sequence). The CDR3 reads CAWGGTGDGYTF. CDR3 bases: TGTGCCTGGGGTGGTACAGGGGATGGCTACACCTTC.

V gene TRBV7-9 combines with J gene TRBJ1-3; TRBD1 might be the D (5 bases). Trimming stripped 2 bases from V and 11 bases from J, with 28 bases between. The germline CDR1 and CDR2 sequences are SEHNR and FQNEAQ (reference sequence). The CDR3 spans 18 residues. CDR3 DNA sequence: TGTGCCAGCAGCTTACCAGAAGGAGAGAGAGGGGCACGTGAAGCCATATATTTT. Translated: CASSLPEGERGAREAIYF. The variable domain in full, with the rest retrieved from reference TRBV7-9 and TRBJ1-3, is DTGVSQNPRHKITKRGQNVTFRCDPISEHNRLYWYRQTLGQGPEFLTYFQNEAQLEKSRLLSDRFSAERPKGSFSTLEIQRTEQGDSAMYLCASSLPEGERGAREAIYFGEGSWLTVV.

This chain links TRBV7-9 with TRBJ2-5; TRBD2 matches 8 bases. From germline, CDR1 is SEHNR and CDR2 FQNEAQ (reference sequence). The CDR3 contains 15 residues. After removal of 5 bases from V and 1 base from J, the junction contained 6 bases not matched to a gene. CDR3 sequence (DNA): TGTGCCAGCAGCGTTGCGGGAGGCCCCCAAGAGACCCAGTACTTC. It encodes CASSVAGGPQETQYF. The complete variable domain, with remaining parts taken from reference TRBV7-9 and TRBJ2-5, reads DTGVSQNPRHKITKRGQNVTFRCDPISEHNRLYWYRQTLGQGPEFLTYFQNEAQLEKSRLLSDRFSAERPKGSFSTLEIQRTEQGDSAMYLCASSVAGGPQETQYFGPGTRLLVL.

The J gene is TRBJ2-1, the V gene TRBV19, with D maybe TRBD2 (5 bases). V was trimmed by 4 bases and J by 2 bases, leaving 12 bases between them. Germline V gene data show CDR1 as LNHDA and CDR2 as SQIVND (reference sequence). The CDR3 has 15 amino acids. CDR3 sequence (DNA): TGTGCCAGTAGTAGATCCAGCGGCACCTACAATGAGCAGTTCTTC. As protein: CASSRSSGTYNEQFF.

In DNA form, the CDR3 reads TGTGCCATCAGTCCTGGACAGGGGGTTGCCGTGGATACGCAGTATTTT. Encoded protein: CAISPGQGVAVDTQYF. The chain joins TRBV10-3 to TRBJ2-3, with TRBD1 identical over 10 bases. V shed 5 bases and J 6 bases; nucleotides not matched to a gene: 11. CDR1 is ENHRY, CDR2 SYGVKD, per germline. This CDR3 has 16 residues.

The rearrangement links TRBV7-9 to TRBJ2-1; 11 nucleotides match TRBD2. Germline CDR1 reads SEHNR; CDR2 reads FQNEAQ (reference sequence). After removal of 5 bases from V and 5 bases from J, the junction contained 2 bases not matched to a gene. This CDR3 region has 14 residues. Here the CDR3 DNA reads TGTGCCAGCAGCCAGGGACTAGCGGACAATGAGCAGTTCTTC. Protein: CASSQGLADNEQFF.

The gene calls are TRBV28 and TRBJ1-5; TRBD1 aligns across 8 bases. Germline V CDR1 and CDR2: MDHEN, SYDVKM. J was trimmed by 6 bases and V by 1 base; bases with no gene match: 8. CDR3 length: 16 amino acids. CDR3 DNA sequence: TGTGCCAGCAGTTTATTTGGACAGGGATCGGCTCAGCCCCAGCATTTT. As protein: CASSLFGQGSAQPQHF.

V usage is TRBV9 and J usage is TRBJ1-6; D uncertain. Germline V gives CDR1 SGDLS, CDR2 YYNGEE. Trimming shortened V by 2 bases and J by 8 bases, and 17 bases separated the two germline ends. The CDR3 extends over 16 amino acids. This chain's CDR3 is CASSVDGLEAYSPLHF. Written as DNA, the CDR3 is TGTGCCAGCAGCGTCGACGGCTTGGAGGCTTATTCACCCCTCCACTTT.

The chain recombines TRBV5-6 with TRBJ2-7; no clear D gene. From germline, CDR1 is SGHDT and CDR2 YYEEEE. V lost 0 bases and J lost 3, with 10 bases in between. CDR3 length: 14 residues. The chain's CDR3 is CASSLEGKVYEQYF. The CDR3 coding sequence is TGTGCCAGCAGCTTGGAGGGCAAGGTCTACGAGCAGTACTTC.